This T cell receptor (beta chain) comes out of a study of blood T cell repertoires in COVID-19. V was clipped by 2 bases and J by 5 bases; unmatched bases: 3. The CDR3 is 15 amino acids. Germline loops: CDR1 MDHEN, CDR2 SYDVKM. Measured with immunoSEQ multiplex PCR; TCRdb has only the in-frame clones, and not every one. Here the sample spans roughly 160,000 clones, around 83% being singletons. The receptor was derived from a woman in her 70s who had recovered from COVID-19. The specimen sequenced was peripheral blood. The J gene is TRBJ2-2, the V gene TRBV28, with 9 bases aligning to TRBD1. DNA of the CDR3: TGTGCCAGCAGTTTAGCCGGGACAGGGACCGGGGAGCTGTTTTTT. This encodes CASSLAGTGTGELFF.